These T cell receptor beta chains were read from a single sample in a study of identical twins. MiXCR, applied by TCRdb to the 5' RACE reads, yields one record per CDR3 protein. The sample comprises 450,000 or so distinct CDR3 sequences, approximately 24% of which are singletons, and 2.9% rests with the top ten. This same sample was also part of a study on T cells expressing NK-cell markers.

Sequencing used CD4+ T cells sorted from blood. The receptors here all came from a woman between 18 and 29 years old in good health. Both conserved end residues are part of each CDR3. The D gene is left open where the match is weak. Clone size is shown for a subset of rows, as once, few, many or a class of expanded clone.

TRBJ2-7 TRBV7-2 TRBD2 NA TGTGCCAGCAGCTCGCGGACTAGCACCAGCGAGCAGTACTTC CASSSRTSTSEQYF
TRBJ2-1 TRBV5-4 NA NA TGTGCCAGCAGCCTGGCGGTGGAAGGTGAGCAGTTCTTC CASSLAVEGEQFF
TRBJ2-1 TRBV20-1 TRBD2 NA TGCAGTGCTAGAGCGGTTAGCGGGAGTGACAATGAGCAGTTCTTC CSARAVSGSDNEQFF
TRBJ2-5 TRBV28 TRBD2 NA TGTGCCAGCACCCCCCAGATGGCGGGAGGAGAGACCCAGTACTTC CASTPQMAGGETQYF
TRBJ2-4 TRBV29-1 NA few TGCAGCGTTGTGGCGCCGGGGAGAAACATTCAGTACTTC CSVVAPGRNIQYF
TRBJ1-1 TRBV11-3 NA NA TGTGCCAGCAGCTTAATCAGGGATACTGAAGCTTTCTTT CASSLIRDTEAFF
TRBJ2-5 TRBV2 TRBD1 few TGTGCCAGCAGAGGACAGGTTGTGCAAGAGACCCAGTACTTC CASRGQVVQETQYF
TRBJ2-2 TRBV2 NA NA TGTGCCAGCAGTGACCAGCCGGGCGGGGAGCTGTTTTTT CASSDQPGGELFF
TRBJ2-7 TRBV6-5 NA NA TGTGCCAGCAGTTACGGCCCCGACGGCCCCTACGAGCAGTACTTC CASSYGPDGPYEQYF
TRBJ2-2 TRBV29-1 NA NA TGCAGCGTTGAAGCGGCAATTTCGAACACCGGGGAGCTGTTTTTT CSVEAAISNTGELFF
TRBJ1-1 TRBV5-1 NA NA TGCGCCAGCAGCTTGGCGGGGCCAAGTGGGAACACTGAAGCTTTCTTT CASSLAGPSGNTEAFF
TRBJ1-6 TRBV20-1 TRBD1 NA TGCAGTGCTGTGACAGGGCTCGGTTCACCCCTCCACTTT CSAVTGLGSPLHF
TRBJ2-7 TRBV7-2 NA few TGTGCCAGCAGCTTACTTTTGGGGAATCCCTACGAGCAGTACTTC CASSLLLGNPYEQYF
TRBJ2-7 TRBV5-1 NA NA TGCGCCAGCAGCTTCTCAGGGCTGGACGAGCAGTACTTC CASSFSGLDEQYF
TRBJ2-5 TRBV10-3 NA NA TGTGCCATCAGGGGGGGAGCGGAGACCCAGTACTTC CAIRGGAETQYF
TRBJ1-1 TRBV5-1 NA NA TGCGCCAGCAGCTTGTCAGGGACGCTGAACACTGAAGCTTTCTTT CASSLSGTLNTEAFF
TRBJ1-2 TRBV6-2/TRBV6-3 NA NA TGTGCCAGCAGTTACGGGGGATACATCCCCTACACCTTC CASSYGGYIPYTF
TRBJ1-2 TRBV7-2 NA NA TGTGCCAGCAGCCTCCCGATTATTGGGGGCTACACCTTC CASSLPIIGGYTF
TRBJ2-1 TRBV20-1 NA NA TGCAGTGCTAGACCTCCTAGCGCCCCCTACAATGAGCAGTTCTTC CSARPPSAPYNEQFF
TRBJ2-7 TRBV2 TRBD2 NA TGTGCCAGCAGTGTCTCTCCGGGGGGATCTTACGAGCAGTACTTC CASSVSPGGSYEQYF
TRBJ1-1 TRBV5-1 NA few TGCGCCAGCAGCTTTATATTGAACACTGAAGCTTTCTTT CASSFILNTEAFF
TRBJ1-2 TRBV20-1 NA few TGCAGTGCTAGAGGGTCCGGGATCTATGGCTACACCTTC CSARGSGIYGYTF
TRBJ2-3 TRBV6-1 TRBD2 NA TGTGCCAGCAGCCCTCAGCGGGGGGCAACAGATACGCAGTATTTT CASSPQRGATDTQYF
TRBJ2-3 TRBV12-3/TRBV12-4 NA few TGTGCCAGCAGTTCCAGAGTGAGGGGCACAGATACGCAGTATTTT CASSSRVRGTDTQYF
TRBJ1-1 TRBV11-2 NA many TGTGCCAGCAGCTTAGATTCCGGGGGAGGGACTGAAGCTTTCTTT CASSLDSGGGTEAFF
TRBJ2-1 TRBV7-9 NA few TGTGCCAGCAGCCCCGGACTTGGCGGCCATGAGCAGTTCTTC CASSPGLGGHEQFF
TRBJ1-2 TRBV7-3 NA NA TGTGCCAGCAGCTTATGGGGACCGCAAGCTAACTATGGCTACACCTTC CASSLWGPQANYGYTF
TRBJ1-3 TRBV20-1 NA few TGCAGTGCTCGGCCCCCAGGGATAGCAAACACCATATATTTT CSARPPGIANTIYF
TRBJ2-1 TRBV5-1 NA few TGCGCCAGCACGCTCAGCCCCGGGAATGAGCAGTTCTTC CASTLSPGNEQFF
TRBJ2-7 TRBV6-5 NA few TGTGCCAGCAGTTACTCGACCGGGGGCTACGAGCAGTACTTC CASSYSTGGYEQYF
TRBJ2-2 TRBV14 NA few TGTGCCAGCAGCCCCCTCGCGGGATGGGGGACCGGGGAGCTGTTTTTT CASSPLAGWGTGELFF
TRBJ2-1 TRBV27 TRBD2 few TGTGCCAGCAGTTTCGGGACTAGCGCCTACAATGAGCAGTTCTTC CASSFGTSAYNEQFF
TRBJ1-1 TRBV12-3/TRBV12-4 TRBD1 few TGTGCCAGCAGTTCACAGGGGGCCGCTGAAGCTTTCTTT CASSSQGAAEAFF
TRBJ2-7 TRBV20-1 NA NA TGCAGTGCTAGAGCATTACGACCGGAGCAGTACTTC CSARALRPEQYF
TRBJ2-3 TRBV7-2 NA NA TGTGCCAGCAGCTTTGTAGGAGGGGGAAAGGCCACAGATACGCAGTATTTT CASSFVGGGKATDTQYF
TRBJ1-1 TRBV5-6 TRBD1 NA TGTGCCAGCAGCCCTACCGAGGGGACAGGGGCTTTCTTT CASSPTEGTGAFF
TRBJ2-1 TRBV27 TRBD1 NA TGTGCCAGCAGTTTCCAGGGGGCGAATGAGCAGTTCTTC CASSFQGANEQFF
TRBJ1-1 TRBV29-1 NA few TGCAGCGCTGGACAGAGAAACACTGAAGCTTTCTTT CSAGQRNTEAFF
TRBJ2-5 TRBV3-1 NA many TGTGCCAGCAGCCGACAGGGACTACAAGAGACCCAGTACTTC CASSRQGLQETQYF
TRBJ2-1 TRBV20-1 TRBD2 few TGCAGTGCTAGCGAGTCCGGGACTAGCAGGAAAAATGAGCAGTTCTTC CSASESGTSRKNEQFF
TRBJ1-2 TRBV12-3/TRBV12-4 TRBD1 few TGTGCCAGCAGTCCACAGGGGGGGTATGGCTACACCTTC CASSPQGGYGYTF
TRBJ2-7 TRBV5-4 NA once TGTGCCAGCAGCTTGGGAACGAGGGCCTCGGACGAGCAGTACTTC CASSLGTRASDEQYF
TRBJ1-1 TRBV5-1 NA few TGCGCCAGCAAGGGGACGGCATGGAACACTGAAGCTTTCTTT CASKGTAWNTEAFF
TRBJ1-6 TRBV14 NA NA TGTGCCAGCAGCCAAACGACAGATAATTCACCCCTCCACTTT CASSQTTDNSPLHF
TRBJ1-1 TRBV5-1 NA NA TGCGCCAGCAGCTTGTCGATAGGGGAGAACACTGAAGCTTTCTTT CASSLSIGENTEAFF